This TCR beta chain was identified in a study of chemoradiotherapy in HPV16-positive cancers. Study details: Candidate HPV-specific clones and shared TCR motifs came from a couple of HPV16-positive patients. Points from the study as a whole: The functional HPV-specific definition rests on just two HPV16-positive patients. Candidate HPV-specific clones and E7-related TCR motifs grew in tumor during treatment. HPV-responsive T-cell expansion during chemoradiotherapy was linked to improved recurrence-free survival in HPV16-positive patients.

Germline V lookup: CDR1 SGHTA, CDR2 FQGTGA. The V gene lost 5 bases and the J gene lost 2 bases, with 13 bases spanning the gap. CDR3 size: 15 residues. Profiled with immunoSEQ multiplex PCR; TCRdb holds only in-frame clones, not every one. The sample lists about 1,500 clones, roughly 87% seen once, with roughly 6% in the top ten. Comments on this clone: Its antigen is as yet unknown.

The source is a human donor with HPV-associated anogenital cancer. The chain couples TRBV7-3 to TRBJ1-3; D perhaps matches TRBD1 (5 bases). The starting material was tumor tissue, obtained from a patient who underwent chemoradiotherapy. The CDR3 is CASSPTVGAGNTIYF. The CDR3, as DNA: TGTGCCAGCAGCCCAACCGTGGGGGCTGGAAACACCATATATTTT.